The clone carrying this T cell receptor beta chain was seen at least ten times. The antigen remains undetermined. Approximately 9.3 ml of fresh peripheral blood supplied the PBMCs. Authors of the study amplified TCR beta CDR3 regions from RNA transcripts. HTBI primers drove first-round RT-PCR of the TCR CDR3. TCRdb re-derived calls from the multiplex PCR reads in MiXCR, one entry per CDR3 protein. The repertoire holds 20,000 to 30,000 distinct CDR3 sequences, under 55% seen once, with 10% in the top ten. The data originate from a study of T cells in Graves' hyperthyroidism and ophthalmopathy. Overall study findings and caveats: The model's output predicted ophthalmopathy at a median of about 6.5 months prior to onset. The blood repertoire included most of the expanded thyroid clonotypes above 0.001.

The sequenced material came from blood. This clonotype was obtained from a woman in her twenties or thirties with Graves' hyperthyroidism.

The CDR3 sequence is CASSERWRGAPQETQYF. CDR3 in DNA: TGTGCCAGCAGTGAACGATGGAGGGGGGCACCCCAAGAGACCCAGTACTTC. V is TRBV6-1 and J is TRBJ2-5, with D perhaps matching TRBD1 or TRBD2 (6 bases each). The germline V and J ends were trimmed by 2 bases and 1 base, with 17 bases remaining between them. The CDR3 covers 17 residues. Germline V gene sequence: CDR1 MNHNS, CDR2 SASEGT.